The clone carrying this TCR beta chain was recorded once. This CDR3 spans 15 amino acids. Trimming took 4 bases from V and 2 from J; bases not matched to a gene: 7. The V gene's germline CDR1 is SGHRS and CDR2 YFSETQ. Amplification used 60 Vbeta primers and 13 Jbeta primers. Libraries were prepared by immunoSEQ multiplex PCR; TCRdb keeps only in-frame clonotypes and omits some of them. The repertoire consists of 150,000 to 200,000 clones, with about 77% occurring once and the leading ten covering approximately 1.2%. This sample is drawn from a study of cytomegalovirus exposure and HLA in healthy donors.

This chain connects TRBV5-1 to TRBJ2-5; 8 bases agree with TRBD1. The sequence derives from a man aged 25 to 40 in good health and CMV-seronegative. The specimen sequenced was PBMCs. CDR3 in DNA: TGCGCCAGCAGCCTCCTTGGGACAGGACAAGAGACCCAGTACTTC. Translating it yields CASSLLGTGQETQYF.